This TCR beta chain comes out of a study of post-analysis software for immune sequencing data. Study as a whole: The patients showed relapsing-remitting, secondary progressive and progressive-relapsing multiple sclerosis courses.

Study-wide points: Under F measure analysis, samples from one preparation batch co-clustered strongly. When patients were compared with controls, five TRBV segments were more frequent, TRBV5-6, TRBV5-1 and TRBV20-1 among them.

Prepared TCR beta cDNA libraries contained unique molecular identifiers. TCRdb fed the PCR reads into MiXCR, producing one record per CDR3 protein. The sample has 600,000 to 750,000 distinct CDR3 sequences, approximately 60% seen once; the top ten hold roughly 12%. With respect to this clonotype: Its antigen remains unknown.

Losses at the gene ends were 5 bases for V and 1 base for J; bases not matched to a gene: 5. The CDR3 totals 15 residues. This clonotype was sampled from a girl aged 2-15 years with multiple sclerosis. This sequence joins TRBV12-3 or TRBV12-4 and TRBJ1-1; 9 positions agree with TRBD1. The specimen was blood. CDR3 sequence (DNA): TGTGCCAGCAGTCCTACGGACAGGGGGAACACTGAAGCTTTCTTT. It codes for CASSPTDRGNTEAFF.